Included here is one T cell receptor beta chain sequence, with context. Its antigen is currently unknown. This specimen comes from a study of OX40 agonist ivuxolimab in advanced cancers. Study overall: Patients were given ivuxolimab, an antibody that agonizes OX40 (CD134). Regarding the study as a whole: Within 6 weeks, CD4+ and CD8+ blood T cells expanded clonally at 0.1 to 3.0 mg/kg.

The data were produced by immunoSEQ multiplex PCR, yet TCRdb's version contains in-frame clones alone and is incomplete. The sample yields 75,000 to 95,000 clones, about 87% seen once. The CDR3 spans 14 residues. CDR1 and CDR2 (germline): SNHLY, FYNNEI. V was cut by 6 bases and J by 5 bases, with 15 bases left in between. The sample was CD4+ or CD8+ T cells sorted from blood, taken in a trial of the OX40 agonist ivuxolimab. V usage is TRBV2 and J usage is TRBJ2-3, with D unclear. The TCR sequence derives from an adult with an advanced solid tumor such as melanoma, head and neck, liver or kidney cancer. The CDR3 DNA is TGTGCCAGCAGACGACCCCAGCCTGGAGATACGCAGTATTTT. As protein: CASRRPQPGDTQYF.